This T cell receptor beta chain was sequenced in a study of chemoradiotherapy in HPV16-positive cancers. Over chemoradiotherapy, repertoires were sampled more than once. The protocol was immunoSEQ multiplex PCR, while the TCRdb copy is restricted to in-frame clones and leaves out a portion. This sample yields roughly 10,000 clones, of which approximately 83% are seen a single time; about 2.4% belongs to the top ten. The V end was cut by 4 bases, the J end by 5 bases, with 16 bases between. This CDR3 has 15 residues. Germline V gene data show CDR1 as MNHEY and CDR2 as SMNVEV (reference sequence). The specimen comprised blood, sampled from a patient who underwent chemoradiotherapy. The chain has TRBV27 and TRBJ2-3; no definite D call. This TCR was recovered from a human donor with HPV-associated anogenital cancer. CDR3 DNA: TGTGCCAGCAGTTATAGGGTCTTCTCCCAAGATACGCAGTATTTT. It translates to CASSYRVFSQDTQYF.